This TCR beta chain came from a study of blood T cell repertoires in COVID-19. Whole-study context: Sites in the United States, Italy and Spain provided acute and convalescent COVID-19 samples. PBMCs, B-cell-depleted T cells, or T cells were the source of the cDNA or gDNA that made up the material.

Trimming cost V 5 bases and J 4 bases; bases outside gene matches: 8. The CDR3 covers 15 residues. From germline, CDR1 is LNHDA and CDR2 SQIVND (reference sequence). In the authors' methods: Reference gene primer amplification yielded estimated nucleated cell counts. Libraries were prepared by immunoSEQ multiplex PCR; TCRdb keeps only in-frame clonotypes and omits some of them. V and J calls and clone size are those listed in that table; D and trimming were worked out from the DNA. The sample carries approximately 130,000 clones, roughly four fifths recorded once. Sequencing was performed on peripheral blood. This TCR was sampled from a man between 35 and 55 years old with active or convalescent COVID-19. This sequence joins TRBV19 and TRBJ1-2, with 9 bases lining up with TRBD1. In DNA, the CDR3 is TGTGCCAGTAGTCCCCGGGGACAGGGAAGCTATGGCTACACCTTC. Translation gives CASSPRGQGSYGYTF.